A single sample gave rise to the 29 T cell receptor beta chains below, sequenced in a study of blood T cell repertoires in COVID-19. Assay used: immunoSEQ multiplex PCR; TCRdb lists only in-frame clones, some missing. Of about 350,000 clones detected, 90% to 95% appear once; the ten largest clones hold less than 3.5%. Source material: peripheral blood. The receptors shown here come from a woman younger than 30 who had recovered from COVID-19.

V gene TRBV10-3 combines with J gene TRBJ1-5; D remains unclear. In germline, CDR1 is ENHRY, CDR2 SYGVKD. The CDR3 loop spans 16 amino acids. V dropped 3 bases and J dropped 0 bases, with 12 bases sitting between them. The CDR3 DNA follows: TGTGCCATCAGTGAATTCGCGGAGTATAGCAATCAGCCCCAGCATTTT. As protein: CAISEFAEYSNQPQHF.

The chain has TRBV13 and TRBJ1-1; 8 nucleotides line up with TRBD1. Germline CDR1 is PRHDT and CDR2 is FYEKMQ (reference sequence). This CDR3 contains 15 residues. V dropped 5 bases and J dropped 4; count of bases not matched to a gene: 9. The CDR3 spells CASSPPQGARTEAFF. CDR3 coding DNA: TGTGCCAGCAGCCCACCCCAGGGGGCCCGCACTGAAGCTTTCTTT.

The V gene is TRBV7-8, the J gene TRBJ2-1; 9 nucleotides line up with TRBD2. The germline gives CDR1 SGHVS, CDR2 FQNEAQ. Losses at the gene ends were 3 bases for V and 3 bases for J; bases not matched to a gene: 9. The CDR3 is made up of 17 amino acids. The CDR3 region has the DNA TGTGCCAGCAGCTTGGGTAGCGGGAGAGGCAACTACAATGAGCAGTTCTTC. Protein sequence: CASSLGSGRGNYNEQFF.

The chain uses TRBV4-3 and TRBJ2-2; D ambiguous. Germline lookup yields CDR1 LGHNA and CDR2 YSLEER. The V end lost 2 bases, the J end lost 0 bases, and 10 bases lay between the germline ends. The length of the CDR3 is 16 residues. The CDR3 protein is CASSQSAGTNTGELFF. The DNA of the CDR3 is TGCGCCAGCAGCCAATCGGCAGGCACGAACACCGGGGAGCTGTTTTTT.

The CDR3 DNA follows: TGCGCCAGCGGTCACGGGGTGGGCCACTTTGGACAAGAGACCCAGTACTTC. It yields the protein CASGHGVGHFGQETQYF. This chain joins TRBV10-2 and TRBJ2-5, with D perhaps TRBD2 (5 bases). The germline gives CDR1 WSHSY, CDR2 SAAADI. Trimming pared 8 bases from V and 2 bases from J, leaving 24 bases between. The CDR3 runs 17 residues.

The chain couples TRBV11-2 to TRBJ2-1, with D perhaps TRBD2 (5 bases). Trimming removed 2 bases from V and 8 bases from J, with 19 bases in between. This CDR3 is 16 amino acids long. Germline CDR1 SGHAT, CDR2 FQNNGV. Written as DNA, the CDR3 is TGTGCCAGCAGCTTAAACCCCGCTAGCCCTCTGTATGAGCAGTTCTTC. Its translation: CASSLNPASPLYEQFF.

The CDR3 DNA reads TGCGCCAGCAGTAGGACTAGCGCAGACAATGAGCAGTTCTTC. Encoded protein: CASSRTSADNEQFF. This chain connects TRBV10-1 to TRBJ2-1, with TRBD2 matching 9 bases. CDR1 and CDR2 from the germline V gene are WNHNN and SYGVQD (reference sequence). This CDR3 spans 14 amino acids. After removal of 5 bases from V and 5 bases from J, the junction contained 4 bases not matched to a gene.

J is TRBJ2-7 and V is TRBV5-6; 14 bases fit TRBD2. CDR1 and CDR2 (germline): SGHDT, YYEEEE. The CDR3 sequence is 14 residues long. V was pared by 6 bases and J by 6 bases, with 5 bases of the junction left unmatched. The CDR3 bases are TGTGCCAGCAAACTGGGACTAGCGGGAGCCGAGCAGTACGTC. Its translation is CASKLGLAGAEQYV.

The genes are TRBV12-3 or TRBV12-4 and TRBJ2-1; D not resolved. V gave up 3 bases and J gave up 5 bases, with 5 bases separating them. The CDR3 length is 12 residues. DNA for the CDR3: TGTGCCAGCAGTTTGGCTGACAATGAGCAGTTCTTC. This translates into CASSLADNEQFF.

The chain has TRBV7-6 and TRBJ2-5; 14 bases are a match to TRBD2. The V gene's germline CDR1 is SGHVS and CDR2 FNYEAQ. The CDR3 runs 18 residues. Trimming cost V 0 bases and J 4 bases; bases outside gene matches: 7. CDR3 in DNA: TGTGCCAGCAGCTTAGCCTTAGGGACTAGCGGGAGCGCAGAGACCCAGTACTTC. It yields the protein CASSLALGTSGSAETQYF.

V usage is TRBV25-1 and J usage is TRBJ2-2, with a tentative D call TRBD1 (6 bases). The CDR3 spans 14 residues. CDR1 is MGHDK, CDR2 SYGVNS, per germline. V lost 3 bases and J 7 bases, leaving 12 bases between the germline ends. CDR3 sequence: CASSDRGLGGELFF. The CDR3 DNA follows: TGTGCCAGCAGTGACAGGGGTTTGGGCGGGGAGCTGTTTTTT. The full variable domain, its missing parts supplied by reference TRBV25-1 and TRBJ2-2, is EADIYQTPRYLVIGTGKKITLECSQTMGHDKMYWYQQDPGMELHLIHYSYGVNSTEKGDLSSESTVSRIRTEHFPLTLESARPSHTSQYLCASSDRGLGGELFFGEGSRLTVL.

The CDR3 loop reads CASSPLAGRVDTQYF. DNA of the CDR3: TGTGCCAGCAGCCCCCTAGCGGGAAGAGTAGATACGCAGTATTTT. V is TRBV9 and J is TRBJ2-3; 9 bases line up with TRBD2. Germline CDR1 and CDR2: SGDLS and YYNGEE. With V trimmed by 4 bases and J by 5 bases, 8 bases remained unmatched. The CDR3 has 15 residues.

The chain uses TRBV7-6 and TRBJ2-5, with TRBD2 matching over 9 bases. Looked up from germline, CDR1 is SGHVS and CDR2 is FNYEAQ. V shed 1 base, J shed 5 bases, and the junction held 5 bases outside the gene matches. This CDR3 comprises 15 residues. The CDR3 DNA is TGTGCCAGCAGCTTAGGCGGGAGGGCCGGTGAGACCCAGTACTTC. Protein: CASSLGGRAGETQYF.

The chain combines TRBV4-3 with TRBJ2-3, with TRBD2 as a possible D gene (6 bases). This CDR3 comprises 17 residues. Trimming removed 4 bases at V and 2 bases at J, with 19 bases between. Germline V CDR1 and CDR2: LGHNA, YSLEER. CDR3 loop: CASSRQWIREITDTQYF. The DNA for the CDR3 is TGCGCCAGCAGCCGCCAATGGATCCGGGAGATCACAGATACGCAGTATTTT.

The chain couples TRBV13 to TRBJ2-3; 9 bases are a match to TRBD2. The CDR3 is 15 residues long. V lost 4 bases to trimming and J lost 6 bases; unmatched junction nucleotides: 8. Germline values: CDR1 PRHDT, CDR2 FYEKMQ (reference sequence). The CDR3 sequence: CASSSRREGWDTQYF. DNA for the CDR3: TGTGCCAGCAGCTCCCGGCGGGAGGGCTGGGATACGCAGTATTTT.

The chain combines TRBV5-1 with TRBJ1-1, with unresolved D. The CDR3 is 14 amino acids. CDR1 SGHRS and CDR2 YFSETQ come from the germline V gene. The V end lost 5 bases, the J end lost 4 bases, and 15 bases lay between the germline ends. CDR3 nucleotide sequence: TGCGCCAGCAGGGAGTACGGCGGAGGCACTGAAGCTTTCTTT. Its protein product is CASREYGGGTEAFF.

The chain links TRBV27 to TRBJ1-6; D perhaps matches TRBD1 (5 bases). The CDR3 totals 14 residues. Germline V gene sequence: CDR1 MNHEY, CDR2 SMNVEV (reference sequence). With 6 bases removed from V and 8 bases from J, the gap between germline ends came to 14 bases. The CDR3 here is CASSGRAWDSPLHF. The CDR3 DNA follows: TGTGCCAGCAGCGGCAGGGCCTGGGATTCACCCCTCCACTTT.

V is TRBV3-1 (or the pseudogene TRBV3-2) and J is TRBJ2-1; D possibly corresponds to TRBD2 (5 bases). Trimming shortened V by 0 bases and J by 0 bases, and 9 bases separated the two germline ends. The length of the CDR3 is 16 residues. Germline V gene sequence: CDR1 LGHDT, CDR2 YNNKEL (reference sequence). CDR3 region: CASSQDYAGSYNEQFF. CDR3 bases: TGTGCCAGCAGCCAAGATTACGCGGGCTCCTACAATGAGCAGTTCTTC.

The genes are TRBV25-1 and TRBJ2-1; 7 nucleotides agree with TRBD2. This CDR3 is 14 amino acids long. Germline lookup yields CDR1 MGHDK and CDR2 SYGVNS. Trimming cost V 5 bases and J 7 bases; bases outside gene matches: 8. The CDR3 bases are TGTGCCAGCAGTAGGGGAGGGCGTACAAATGAGCAGTTCTTC. The encoded protein is CASSRGGRTNEQFF.

This rearrangement joins TRBV2 to TRBJ2-3, with 7 positions matching TRBD1. Germline CDR1 reads SNHLY; CDR2 reads FYNNEI. CDR3 length: 17 amino acids. After removal of 5 bases from V and 3 bases from J, the junction contained 14 bases not matched to a gene. The CDR3 DNA sequence: TGTGCCAGCAGTATAGCCGACAGGGTTTGGGGAACAGATACGCAGTATTTT. Amino acid sequence: CASSIADRVWGTDTQYF.

This clone was detected only once. The CDR3 DNA follows: TGTGCCAGCTCACCAATCAATAGGGGGAACACTGAAGCTTTCTTT. Translation gives CASSPINRGNTEAFF. V is TRBV18 and J is TRBJ1-1, with D possibly TRBD1 on 5 matching bases. CDR1 is KGHSH and CDR2 is LQKENI in the germline V gene. The CDR3 sequence is 15 residues long. V was cut by 2 bases and J by 1 base, with 11 bases left in between. The complete variable domain, with remaining parts taken from reference TRBV18 and TRBJ1-1, reads NAGVMQNPRHLVRRRGQEARLRCSPMKGHSHVYWYRQLPEEGLKFMVYLQKENIIDESGMPKERFSAEFPKEGPSILRIQQVVRGDSAAYFCASSPINRGNTEAFFGQGTRLTVV.

The chain recombines TRBV21-1 with TRBJ2-7; the table's D gene call, TRBD2, was not cross checked with the DNA. TRBV21-1 is termed a pseudogene. The CDR3 extends over 14 amino acids. The CDR3 region is CASARGRGTYEQYV. The DNA of the CDR3 is TGTGCCAGCGCGCGAGGACGGGGAACCTACGAGCAGTACGTC.

The rearrangement uses TRBV2 and TRBJ2-1; D gene unclear. Per the germline V gene, CDR1 is SNHLY and CDR2 is FYNNEI. The length of the CDR3 is 15 residues. Trimming pared 6 bases from V and 0 bases from J, leaving 12 bases between. CDR3 nucleotide sequence: TGTGCCAGCAGAGATCCATTTAGCTCCTACAATGAGCAGTTCTTC. It translates to CASRDPFSSYNEQFF.

The chain is built from TRBV30 and TRBJ2-5, with 13 bases matching TRBD2. The germline CDR1 and CDR2 sequences are GTSNPN and SVGIG (reference sequence). The CDR3 extends over 15 amino acids. V was pared by 5 bases and J by 5 bases, with 8 bases of the junction left unmatched. Here the CDR3 reads CAWATSGRARETQYF. Written as DNA, the CDR3 is TGTGCCTGGGCAACTAGCGGGAGGGCTAGGGAGACCCAGTACTTC.

The chain links TRBV7-2 to TRBJ2-3, with D maybe TRBD2 (5 bases). This CDR3 contains 15 residues. V was pared by 2 bases and J by 2 bases, with 11 bases between. CDR1 is SGHTA, CDR2 FQGNSA, per germline. The CDR3 sequence: CASSLTGVSTDTQYF. The CDR3 DNA sequence: TGTGCCAGCAGCTTAACCGGGGTTTCCACAGATACGCAGTATTTT.

This chain connects TRBV6-6 to TRBJ2-5; the match to TRBD2 covers 11 bases. CDR3 length: 16 residues. With V trimmed by 2 bases and J by 7 bases, 9 bases remained unmatched. CDR1 and CDR2 from the germline V gene are MNHNY and SVGAGI (reference sequence). As DNA, the CDR3 is TGTGCCAGCAGTTACGAAGCACTAGCGGGAGCCGGGACCCAGTACTTC. Its protein product is CASSYEALAGAGTQYF.

The chain carries TRBV29-1 and TRBJ2-7; a weak D match, TRBD1 (6 bases). There are 12 residues in the CDR3. V was shortened by 7 bases and J by 0 bases, with 10 bases between the two germline ends. Germline-derived CDR1 and CDR2 are SQVTM and ANQGSEA. CDR3 residues: CSAGDNSYEQYV. Written as DNA, the CDR3 is TGCAGCGCTGGGGACAACTCCTACGAGCAGTACGTC.

The chain recombines TRBV11-2 with TRBJ2-2; the match to TRBD2 covers 9 bases. This CDR3 contains 18 residues. The J segment lost 7 bases and the V segment lost 3 bases, leaving 15 bases of the junction unmatched. The germline gives CDR1 SGHAT, CDR2 FQNNGV. The CDR3 region has the DNA TGTGCCAGCAGCTTCATAGCGGGAGCGTGGGTCGGTATCGGGGAGCTGTTTTTT. It specifies CASSFIAGAWVGIGELFF.

This chain uses TRBV7-2 with TRBJ2-1, with 8 bases aligning to TRBD1. The germline V gene has CDR1 SGHTA and CDR2 FQGNSA. CDR3 length equals 15 residues. V lost 3 bases and J lost 2; bases outside the gene matches: 3. DNA of the CDR3: TGTGCCAGCAGCTTGGACAGGGACCCCTACAATGAGCAGTTCTTC. Protein: CASSLDRDPYNEQFF. Full variable domain (remainder filled in from reference TRBV7-2 and TRBJ2-1): GAGVSQSPSNKVTEKGKDVELRCDPISGHTALYWYRQSLGQGLEFLIYFQGNSAPDKSGLPSDRFSAERTGGSVSTLTIQRTQQEDSAVYLCASSLDRDPYNEQFFGPGTRLTVL.